This T cell receptor beta chain was recorded in a study of T cell responses to AZD1222 COVID-19 vaccine. The data were produced by immunoSEQ multiplex PCR, yet TCRdb's version contains in-frame clones alone and is incomplete. The profile covers 150,000 to 200,000 clones, with approximately 93% appearing a single time and 3.5% to 4.5% taken by the ten largest. As for this clone: Its target is not known.

Study conclusions and caveats: With two AZD1222 doses given, Spike-specific TCR breadth and depth both rose. Donors, mostly white British, included more females; clonal diversity was possibly underestimated.

Losses at the gene ends were 4 bases for V and 2 bases for J; bases not matched to a gene: 6. Per the germline V gene, CDR1 is LNHNV and CDR2 is YYDKDF (reference sequence). This CDR3 comprises 16 residues. The chain couples TRBV15 to TRBJ2-4; 9 nucleotides align to TRBD2. This receptor was obtained from an adult in good health. This specimen was peripheral blood, taken on day 0 of AZD1222 vaccination. For the CDR3, the DNA is TGTGCCACCAGCATTGAGCGGGAGGTCCCCAAAAACATTCAGTACTTC. Protein sequence: CATSIEREVPKNIQYF.